Presented here are 30 T cell receptor beta chains from one specimen sequenced in a study of graft-versus-host responses after intestinal transplantation. Libraries were prepared by immunoSEQ multiplex PCR; TCRdb keeps only in-frame clonotypes and omits some of them. The table shows about 25,000 clones, with roughly 93% occurring only once. Material: PBMCs, obtained 18 days after transplant. The receptors here all came from a human patient who received an intestinal transplant, so some T cells may come from the graft donor.

This clone appeared once. The CDR3 loop is CSVEAPRVLDYGYTF. In nucleotides, the CDR3 is TGCAGCGTTGAAGCTCCCAGGGTGCTCGACTATGGCTACACCTTC. The chain links TRBV29-1 to TRBJ1-2; a possible D gene is TRBD1 (5 bases). From germline, CDR1 is SQVTM and CDR2 ANQGSEA. This CDR3 has 15 residues. The V and J ends lost 1 base and 3 bases respectively, with 15 bases between them.

The chain recombines TRBV19 with TRBJ1-3; 9 bases map to TRBD1. This CDR3 region has 14 residues. Germline V gene data show CDR1 as LNHDA and CDR2 as SQIVND (reference sequence). With 10 bases clipped from V and 4 bases from J, the junction kept 8 bases outside the gene matches. The chain's CDR3 is CATGQGIDGNTIYF. As DNA, the CDR3 is TGTGCCACGGGACAGGGAATAGACGGAAACACCATATATTTT.

The chain couples TRBV6-1 to TRBJ1-1; the D is unclear. Trimming took 5 bases from V and 4 from J, leaving 14 bases between them. The germline V gene encodes CDR1 MNHNS and CDR2 SASEGT. This CDR3 comprises 14 residues. CDR3 amino acids: CASSLGEGGTEAFF. DNA of the CDR3: TGTGCCAGCAGTCTTGGGGAGGGAGGCACTGAAGCTTTCTTT.

J is TRBJ1-1 and V is TRBV11-3, with a tentative D call TRBD1 (6 bases). V was clipped by 0 bases and J by 11 bases, with 13 bases between them. The CDR3 sequence is 13 residues long. Germline V gives CDR1 SGHNT, CDR2 YENEEA. The CDR3 sequence is CASSLDNRDRAFF. The CDR3 bases are TGTGCCAGCAGCTTAGATAACAGGGATAGGGCTTTCTTT.

This chain links TRBV19 with TRBJ2-1, with D perhaps TRBD1 (5 bases). The V and J ends lost 3 bases and 2 bases respectively, with 11 bases between them. This CDR3 is 15 amino acids long. Germline lookup yields CDR1 LNHDA and CDR2 SQIVND (reference sequence). CDR3 protein: CASSIRWGPYNEQFF. CDR3 sequence (DNA): TGTGCCAGTAGTATTAGGTGGGGCCCCTACAATGAGCAGTTCTTC.

This chain's CDR3 is CASSKGTARTEAFF. The CDR3 DNA sequence: TGTGCCAGTAGTAAGGGGACAGCGCGCACTGAAGCTTTCTTT. The chain employs TRBV19 and TRBJ1-1, with 7 bases lining up with TRBD1. The CDR3 runs 14 residues. Unmatched junction bases numbered 6, after V lost 4 bases and J lost 4 bases. Germline V gene data show CDR1 as LNHDA and CDR2 as SQIVND (reference sequence). The entire variable domain, with the rest obtained from reference TRBV19 and TRBJ1-1, is as follows: DGGITQSPKYLFRKEGQNVTLSCEQNLNHDAMYWYRQDPGQGLRLIYYSQIVNDFQKGDIAEGYSVSREKKESFPLTVTSAQKNPTAFYLCASSKGTARTEAFFGQGTRLTVV.

The V call is TRBV18, the J call TRBJ2-7; TRBD1 agrees at 9 bases. Trimming cost V 6 bases and J 2 bases; bases outside gene matches: 11. Germline V gene lookup returns CDR1 KGHSH and CDR2 LQKENI. CDR3 length: 16 residues. The DNA for the CDR3 is TGTGCCAGCTCGCCGGCAACAGGGGGCTACGCCTACGAGCAGTACTTC. Translation gives CASSPATGGYAYEQYF.

The V call is TRBV7-9, the J call TRBJ1-3; D is undetermined. The length of the CDR3 is 17 residues. Per germline, CDR1 SEHNR and CDR2 FQNEAQ (reference sequence). Trimming left V 4 bases short and J 3 bases short, with 19 bases between. DNA of the CDR3: TGTGCCAGCAGCTCCCTCCGGTCACCCATGAGTGGAAACACCATATATTTT. Protein sequence: CASSSLRSPMSGNTIYF.

With regard to this clone: In the same sample, other DNA sequences code for this CDR3. The gene calls are TRBV27 and TRBJ2-5; D remains ambiguous. Per germline, CDR1 MNHEY and CDR2 SMNVEV (reference sequence). Trimming removed 2 bases from V and 4 bases from J, with 2 bases in between. The length of the CDR3 is 11 residues. The CDR3 DNA is TGTGCCAGCAGTTTAGGAGAGACCCAGTACTTC. Protein sequence: CASSLGETQYF.

The chain has TRBV23-1 and TRBJ2-1; TRBD2 agrees at 9 bases. TRBV23-1 is designated an ORF whose function remains uncertain. With 7 bases clipped from V and 1 base from J, the junction kept 5 bases outside the gene matches. The CDR3 spans 15 residues. The CDR3 sequence is CASTPTSGSYNEQFF. The CDR3 DNA reads as TGCGCCAGCACTCCGACTAGCGGTTCCTACAATGAGCAGTTCTTC.

The chain carries TRBV2 and TRBJ1-2; the D is unclear. Trimming pared 3 bases from V and 0 bases from J, leaving 5 bases between. CDR1 is SNHLY and CDR2 is FYNNEI in the germline V gene. The length of the CDR3 is 13 residues. CDR3 residues: CASSDTSNYGYTF. CDR3 sequence (DNA): TGTGCCAGCAGTGACACATCTAACTATGGCTACACCTTC.

V gene TRBV7-2 combines with J gene TRBJ2-5, with D tentatively TRBD1 or TRBD2 (6 bases each). V lost 3 bases to trimming and J lost 5 bases, with 19 bases between them. The CDR3 contains 16 residues. The germline CDR1 and CDR2 sequences are SGHTA and FQGNSA. The CDR3 DNA reads as TGTGCCAGCAGCTTTGGAGACATCCTAGGGGGGGAGACCCAGTACTTC. Translation gives CASSFGDILGGETQYF. Filled out from reference TRBV7-2 and TRBJ2-5, the complete variable domain reads GAGVSQSPSNKVTEKGKDVELRCDPISGHTALYWYRQSLGQGLEFLIYFQGNSAPDKSGLPSDRFSAERTGGSVSTLTIQRTQQEDSAVYLCASSFGDILGGETQYFGPGTRLLVL.

The chain recombines TRBV6-4 with TRBJ2-7, with D hard to call. CDR1 is MRHNA and CDR2 is SNTAGT in the germline V gene. This CDR3 is built from 13 residues. V lost 0 bases and J 2 bases, leaving 5 bases between the germline ends. CDR3 residues: CASSDSPTYEQYF. The CDR3 nucleotides read TGTGCCAGCAGTGACTCTCCCACCTACGAGCAGTACTTC.

The chain couples TRBV11-3 to TRBJ1-1; D ambiguous. The CDR3 is 13 amino acids. The ends were cut back, 0 bases at V and 10 bases at J, with 12 bases in the middle. Per the germline V gene, CDR1 is SGHNT and CDR2 is YENEEA. Here the CDR3 DNA reads TGTGCCAGCAGCTTAGATCCAGGACTAGCAGCTTTCTTT. This codes for CASSLDPGLAAFF.

V is TRBV2 and J is TRBJ1-2; no clear D. Germline V gives CDR1 SNHLY, CDR2 FYNNEI. The CDR3 totals 14 residues. V dropped 10 bases and J dropped 8 bases, with 23 bases sitting between them. CDR3 loop: CATSYFRAAAGYTF. The CDR3 nucleotides are TGTGCCACATCATATTTTCGGGCGGCCGCCGGCTACACCTTC.

The chain recombines TRBV5-1 with TRBJ1-2; D ambiguous. The germline CDR1 and CDR2 sequences are SGHRS and YFSETQ. There are 17 residues in the CDR3. V gave up 2 bases and J gave up 2 bases, with 19 bases separating them. In DNA, the CDR3 is TGCGCCAGCAGCTTTCTCGTTAGGGAGGAACCAAACTATGGCTACACCTTC. Translation gives CASSFLVREEPNYGYTF. Full variable domain (remainder filled in from reference TRBV5-1 and TRBJ1-2): KAGVTQTPRYLIKTRGQQVTLSCSPISGHRSVSWYQQTPGQGLQFLFEYFSETQRNKGNFPGRFSGRQFSNSRSEMNVSTLELGDSALYLCASSFLVREEPNYGYTFGSGTRLTVV.

This chain joins TRBV2 and TRBJ1-6; no clear D gene. V lost 4 bases, J lost 11 bases, and 12 bases lay in between. CDR1 is SNHLY and CDR2 is FYNNEI in the germline V gene. This CDR3 has 13 amino acids. The CDR3 DNA reads as TGTGCCAGCAGTGCAGAGAAATCTCCACCCCTCCACTTT. It specifies CASSAEKSPPLHF.

The gene calls are TRBV6-1 and TRBJ1-2, with unresolved D. Germline V gene data show CDR1 as MNHNS and CDR2 as SASEGT. V lost 3 bases to trimming and J lost 7 bases, with 6 bases between them. This CDR3 comprises 11 residues. CDR3 DNA sequence: TGTGCCAGCAGTGAGGTCGGTGGCTACACCTTC. Translating it yields CASSEVGGYTF.

This clone was seen a few times. The V call is TRBV4-1, the J call TRBJ1-5; no clear D. Germline CDR1 reads MGHRA; CDR2 reads YSYEKL. This CDR3 region has 14 residues. The V and J ends lost 1 base and 3 bases respectively, with 7 bases between them. The CDR3 DNA is TGCGCCAGCAGCCAAGGGGCGTCCAATCAGCCCCAGCATTTT. This sequence encodes CASSQGASNQPQHF.

The chain recombines TRBV7-2 with TRBJ1-2; D is uncertain. V lost 1 base and J 4 bases, leaving 13 bases between the germline ends. The CDR3 length is 15 residues. Germline V gene lookup returns CDR1 SGHTA and CDR2 FQGNSA. The CDR3 nucleotides are TGTGCCAGCAGCTTAGTCTCCAGGTCTATCTATGGCTACACCTTC. Amino acids: CASSLVSRSIYGYTF.

V gene TRBV5-8 combines with J gene TRBJ2-1, with TRBD1 matching 9 bases. Trimming at V came to 5 bases and at J to 6 bases, leaving 15 bases not matched to a gene. Germline assignment: CDR1 SGHTS and CDR2 YDEGEE. This CDR3 is 17 amino acids long. CDR3 amino acids: CASRPFTRTGASNEQFF. For the CDR3, the DNA is TGTGCCAGCAGACCCTTTACCCGGACAGGGGCATCCAATGAGCAGTTCTTC.

V gene TRBV27 combines with J gene TRBJ2-7; 8 bases line up with TRBD1. After removal of 5 bases from V and 3 bases from J, the junction contained 9 bases not matched to a gene. Per germline, CDR1 MNHEY and CDR2 SMNVEV (reference sequence). This CDR3 has 15 amino acids. The CDR3 region is CASSREGTGVYEQYF. The CDR3 DNA follows: TGTGCCAGCAGTAGAGAAGGGACAGGCGTCTACGAGCAGTACTTC.

The chain recombines TRBV5-8 with TRBJ2-7; weak D call: TRBD2 (6 bases). Germline V gene lookup returns CDR1 SGHTS and CDR2 YDEGEE. V dropped 5 bases and J dropped 1 base, with 16 bases sitting between them. This CDR3 is built from 15 residues. The CDR3 coding sequence is TGTGCCAGCAGGGGGCCGGGAGAAAGGTCCTACGAGCAGTACTTC. The encoded protein is CASRGPGERSYEQYF.

The chain joins TRBV5-1 to TRBJ2-1, with 7 bases that match TRBD2. The CDR3 length is 16 residues. The V gene end was trimmed by 2 bases and the J gene end by 0 bases; junction bases not matched to a gene: 5. Germline loops: CDR1 SGHRS, CDR2 YFSETQ. CDR3 amino acids: CASSFASGSSYNEQFF. The CDR3 DNA reads as TGCGCCAGCAGCTTCGCTAGCGGAAGCTCCTACAATGAGCAGTTCTTC.

CDR3 protein: CASSLGTELSYEQYF. The CDR3 nucleotides read TGTGCCAGCAGTCTAGGGACAGAACTCTCCTACGAGCAGTACTTC. The rearrangement links TRBV27 to TRBJ2-7; 7 nucleotides match TRBD1. CDR1 and CDR2 (germline): MNHEY, SMNVEV (reference sequence). This CDR3 is 15 amino acids long. V was clipped by 5 bases and J by 0 bases; unmatched bases: 7.

The V gene is TRBV27, the J gene TRBJ2-5; no definite D call. Germline V gives CDR1 MNHEY, CDR2 SMNVEV (reference sequence). The CDR3 extends over 10 amino acids. V lost 7 bases and J 4 bases, leaving 4 bases between the germline ends. CDR3 protein: CASTPETQYF. DNA of the CDR3: TGTGCCAGCACCCCAGAGACCCAGTACTTC.

This sequence joins TRBV6-4 and TRBJ2-2, with 7 bases aligning to TRBD2. V was pared by 7 bases and J by 6 bases, with 11 bases of the junction left unmatched. In germline, CDR1 is MRHNA, CDR2 SNTAGT. The length of the CDR3 is 15 residues. CDR3 in amino acids: CASIYPGLSPGELFF. The CDR3 coding sequence is TGTGCCAGCATATATCCGGGACTAAGTCCCGGGGAGCTGTTTTTT.

J is TRBJ1-6 and V is TRBV27, with a weak D call TRBD1 (5 bases). Trimming removed 2 bases from V and 9 bases from J, with 23 bases in between. The CDR3 extends over 18 amino acids. Germline loops: CDR1 MNHEY, CDR2 SMNVEV (reference sequence). The chain's CDR3 is CASSLPAALTDSVSPLHF. Here the CDR3 DNA reads TGTGCCAGCAGTTTACCCGCCGCCCTGACCGACAGCGTTTCACCCCTCCACTTT.

The rearrangement links TRBV4-1 to TRBJ2-2; possibly TRBD1 or TRBD2 for D (5 bases each). Trimming removed 6 bases from V and 7 bases from J, with 9 bases in between. CDR1 is MGHRA and CDR2 is YSYEKL in the germline V gene. The CDR3 consists of 12 residues. In DNA form, the CDR3 reads TGCGCCAGCAGTTGGGGGAACGGGGAGCTGTTTTTT. Translated: CASSWGNGELFF.

V is TRBV4-1 and J is TRBJ2-5; unclear D gene. The CDR3 extends over 15 amino acids. The germline gives CDR1 MGHRA, CDR2 YSYEKL. Trimming stripped 4 bases from V and 4 bases from J, with 16 bases between. The CDR3 loop is CASSRTFRSLETQYF. Written as DNA, the CDR3 is TGCGCCAGCAGCCGAACATTTAGATCTTTAGAGACCCAGTACTTC.